One and the same sample provided the 21 T cell receptor beta chains below, sequenced in a study of T-cell reconstitution after alpha-beta-depleted transplantation in children. The TCRbeta library was prepared with unique molecular identifiers. TCRdb reanalysed the PCR reads using MiXCR and keeps one entry per CDR3 protein. The repertoire holds 700,000 to 850,000 distinct CDR3 sequences, with roughly 16% as singletons. The starting material was PBMCs, mostly from graft donor cells, obtained 360 days after TCRalphabeta/CD19-depleted stem cell transplant. The receptors come from a male patient younger than 18 who had a stem cell transplant for acute lymphoblastic leukemia, so the T cells may come from the graft donor.

This clonotype was detected only a few times. This chain links TRBV5-1 with TRBJ2-1; D is ambiguous. Germline values: CDR1 SGHRS, CDR2 YFSETQ. Trimming pared 3 bases from V and 7 bases from J, leaving 20 bases between. This CDR3 region has 16 residues. The CDR3 reads CASSYLGDAKVNEQFF. In DNA, the CDR3 is TGCGCCAGCAGCTACCTTGGAGACGCGAAGGTAAATGAGCAGTTCTTC.

The gene calls are TRBV20-1 and TRBJ2-7; 8 nucleotides match TRBD2. With V trimmed by 5 bases and J by 5 bases, 11 bases remained unmatched. The CDR3 is made up of 14 amino acids. CDR1 DFQATT and CDR2 SNEGSKA come from the germline V gene (reference sequence). The CDR3 bases are TGCAGTGCTCGCCCCGGACTAGCTTTTAACGAGCAGTACTTC. Its translation is CSARPGLAFNEQYF.

This clonotype was seen a handful of times. The rearrangement uses TRBV6-1 and TRBJ1-5; D might be TRBD1 (6 bases). CDR3 size: 16 residues. Between the trimmed V and J ends, which lost 8 bases and 5 bases, there was a span of 22 bases. The germline gives CDR1 MNHNS, CDR2 SASEGT. The DNA of the CDR3 is TGTGCCAGCCGAATTTACGATGGGACACAAGATCAGCCCCAGCATTTT. Amino acids: CASRIYDGTQDQPQHF.

The genes are TRBV20-1 and TRBJ2-3; D perhaps matches TRBD2 (6 bases). This CDR3 is 13 amino acids long. In germline, CDR1 is DFQATT, CDR2 SNEGSKA (reference sequence). V was trimmed by 4 bases and J by 3 bases, leaving 11 bases between them. The DNA of the CDR3 is TGCAGTGCTATGCCTAGCGTGACAGATACGCAGTATTTT. It codes for CSAMPSVTDTQYF.

The CDR3 loop is CASSPGTGATNEKLFF. CDR3 nucleotides: TGTGCCAGCAGTCCCGGGACAGGCGCAACTAATGAAAAACTGTTTTTT. V is TRBV27 and J is TRBJ1-4, with 8 bases identical to TRBD1. The CDR3 sequence is 16 residues long. Germline V gene lookup returns CDR1 MNHEY and CDR2 SMNVEV (reference sequence). Trimming cost V 5 bases and J 0 bases; bases outside gene matches: 5. The whole variable domain, filled in from reference TRBV27 and TRBJ1-4, reads EAQVTQNPRYLITVTGKKLTVTCSQNMNHEYMSWYRQDPGLGLRQIYYSMNVEVTDKGDVPEGYKVSRKEKRNFPLILESPSPNQTSLYFCASSPGTGATNEKLFFGSGTQLSVL.

This clonotype was detected only a few times. This rearrangement joins TRBV10-3 to TRBJ2-7; no clear D. The CDR3 consists of 13 residues. V was pared by 6 bases and J by 3 bases, with 12 bases between. The germline V gene encodes CDR1 ENHRY and CDR2 SYGVKD. The CDR3 here is CAISKPTDYEQYF. The CDR3 DNA sequence: TGTGCCATCAGCAAACCAACTGACTACGAGCAGTACTTC.

In this sample, this clonotype turned up a few times. This chain connects TRBV20-1 to TRBJ2-7; 7 bases map to TRBD1. The V and J ends lost 3 bases and 3 bases, in that order; junction bases with no gene match: 8. CDR1 and CDR2 (germline): DFQATT, SNEGSKA (reference sequence). This CDR3 contains 14 residues. DNA of the CDR3: TGCAGTGCTAGGGCGGTCCAGGGGGTCTACGAGCAGTACTTC. It yields the protein CSARAVQGVYEQYF.

The chain has TRBV20-1 and TRBJ2-6, with D unclear. Germline assignment: CDR1 DFQATT and CDR2 SNEGSKA (reference sequence). The CDR3 is made up of 16 amino acids. Trimming removed 0 bases at V and 2 bases at J, with 11 bases between. The CDR3 is CSARDIWSAGANVLTF. The DNA for the CDR3 is TGCAGTGCTAGAGATATTTGGAGCGCTGGGGCCAACGTCCTGACTTTC.

This clonotype has just a few counts. The chain is built from TRBV4-2 and TRBJ1-2; D possibly corresponds to TRBD1 (6 bases). This CDR3 is 21 amino acids long. Germline assignment: CDR1 LGHNA and CDR2 YNFKEQ. V shed 4 bases and J shed 0 bases, with 30 bases lying between them. CDR3 residues: CASSRELSGGAPSNSNYGYTF. The CDR3 region has the DNA TGTGCCAGCAGCCGAGAATTAAGTGGGGGGGCCCCCTCTAATTCTAACTATGGCTACACCTTC.

This clonotype has a count of ten or more. The V gene is TRBV12-3 or TRBV12-4, the J gene TRBJ2-7; no firm D call. V was shortened by 5 bases and J by 0 bases, with 5 bases between the two germline ends. There are 12 residues in the CDR3. The CDR3 DNA sequence: TGTGCCAGCAGTGGAACCTCCTACGAGCAGTACTTC. Translated: CASSGTSYEQYF.

This clonotype was found many times. The chain recombines TRBV20-1 with TRBJ2-3; TRBD2 matches at 10 bases. Germline-derived CDR1 and CDR2 are DFQATT and SNEGSKA (reference sequence). The CDR3 has 16 residues. V lost 4 bases, J lost 2 bases, and 9 bases stayed unmatched. DNA for the CDR3: TGCAGTGCTACCTATCCACTAGCGGGGTTCACAGATACGCAGTATTTT. Translation gives CSATYPLAGFTDTQYF.

This clonotype turned up a few times. The rearrangement uses TRBV5-1 and TRBJ2-1, with 7 bases matching TRBD2. The CDR3 extends over 18 amino acids. Germline values: CDR1 SGHRS, CDR2 YFSETQ. Trimming removed 3 bases from V and 4 bases from J; junction bases left unmatched: 16. CDR3 in DNA: TGCGCCAGCAGCTCCCAAACTCCGGGGGAGGGCGGGTACAATGAGCAGTTCTTC. Translating it yields CASSSQTPGEGGYNEQFF.

Ten or more counts support this clonotype. V gene TRBV25-1 combines with J gene TRBJ2-1; 10 bases fit TRBD2. Germline CDR1 reads MGHDK; CDR2 reads SYGVNS. J gave up 7 bases and V 5 bases, and 11 bases lay outside the gene matches. The CDR3 runs 16 residues. The CDR3 protein is CASSKGAGGPRNEQFF. The CDR3 bases are TGTGCCAGCAGTAAGGGAGCGGGAGGGCCTAGGAATGAGCAGTTCTTC. The variable domain in full, with the rest retrieved from reference TRBV25-1 and TRBJ2-1, is EADIYQTPRYLVIGTGKKITLECSQTMGHDKMYWYQQDPGMELHLIHYSYGVNSTEKGDLSSESTVSRIRTEHFPLTLESARPSHTSQYLCASSKGAGGPRNEQFFGPGTRLTVL.

A single count supports this clonotype. Germline and junction disagree at one end, which may indicate a read error. DNA of the CDR3: TGTGCCAGCAGCCTAGCGCCGCTACCGGGACTAGCGGACCAAGAGACCCAGTACTTC. Protein: CASSLAPLPGLADQETQYF. The chain employs TRBV11-1 and TRBJ2-5, with 11 bases that match TRBD2. CDR1 and CDR2 (germline): SGHAT, FQDESV (reference sequence). This CDR3 region has 19 residues.

V and J are TRBV9 and TRBJ1-1; no definite D call. Germline CDR1 is SGDLS and CDR2 is YYNGEE. The CDR3 is 13 amino acids. V was pared by 3 bases and J by 2 bases, with 8 bases between. The CDR3 is CASSGTANTEAFF. DNA of the CDR3: TGTGCCAGCAGCGGAACAGCCAACACTGAAGCTTTCTTT.

The chain combines TRBV7-8 with TRBJ1-1; 8 bases are shared with TRBD1. V shed 6 bases and J 7 bases; nucleotides not matched to a gene: 19. The CDR3 extends over 17 amino acids. Germline values: CDR1 SGHVS, CDR2 FQNEAQ. The CDR3: CASRSTRGRGRAFEAFF. As DNA, the CDR3 is TGTGCCAGCAGATCCACACGGGGCAGGGGGCGCGCATTTGAAGCTTTCTTT.

This chain's CDR3 is CASSLQGTPRIEQYF. CDR3 nucleotide sequence: TGTGCCAGCAGCCTACAGGGAACCCCGAGGATCGAGCAGTACTTC. The V call is TRBV14, the J call TRBJ2-7; possibly TRBD1 for D (6 bases). From germline, CDR1 is SGHDN and CDR2 FVKESK. CDR3 length: 15 amino acids. Trimming pared 4 bases from V and 6 bases from J, leaving 19 bases between.

This clonotype was counted many times. The chain links TRBV5-1 to TRBJ2-1, with D possibly TRBD2 on 5 matching bases. CDR3 length equals 14 residues. The germline CDR1 and CDR2 sequences are SGHRS and YFSETQ. V shed 0 bases and J shed 8 bases, with 12 bases lying between them. The CDR3 here is CASSLVALAYEQFF. DNA of the CDR3: TGCGCCAGCAGCTTGGTCGCGCTAGCCTATGAGCAGTTCTTC. Filled out from reference TRBV5-1 and TRBJ2-1, the complete variable domain reads KAGVTQTPRYLIKTRGQQVTLSCSPISGHRSVSWYQQTPGQGLQFLFEYFSETQRNKGNFPGRFSGRQFSNSRSEMNVSTLELGDSALYLCASSLVALAYEQFFGPGTRLTVL.

This clonotype has a count of ten or more. One end of the junction fails to match germline, which may point to a read error. The CDR3 here is CASSLGAGPPYEQYF. CDR3 DNA sequence: TGTGCCAGCAGCTTGGGGGCGGGACCTCCCTACGAGCAGTACTTC. The J gene is TRBJ2-7, the V gene TRBV5-1; either TRBD1 or TRBD2 may fit D (6 bases each). The germline V gene has CDR1 SGHRS and CDR2 YFSETQ. CDR3 size: 15 residues.

This clonotype was observed at least ten times. The V and J genes are TRBV29-1 and TRBJ2-1, with 8 bases matching TRBD2. This CDR3 has 15 amino acids. From germline, CDR1 is SQVTM and CDR2 ANQGSEA. V was pared by 1 base and J by 6 bases, with 8 bases of the junction left unmatched. The CDR3 region is CSVEAHIAGSNEQFF. The CDR3, as DNA: TGCAGCGTTGAAGCCCACATAGCGGGGTCCAATGAGCAGTTCTTC.

The J gene is TRBJ2-7, the V gene TRBV5-1; TRBD2 aligns across 7 bases. J was trimmed by 4 bases and V by 2 bases; bases with no gene match: 9. The CDR3 runs 15 residues. Per germline, CDR1 SGHRS and CDR2 YFSETQ. CDR3 bases: TGCGCCAGCAGCTTTGTTCGTGTTAGCGGGTACGAGCAGTACTTC. It encodes CASSFVRVSGYEQYF.